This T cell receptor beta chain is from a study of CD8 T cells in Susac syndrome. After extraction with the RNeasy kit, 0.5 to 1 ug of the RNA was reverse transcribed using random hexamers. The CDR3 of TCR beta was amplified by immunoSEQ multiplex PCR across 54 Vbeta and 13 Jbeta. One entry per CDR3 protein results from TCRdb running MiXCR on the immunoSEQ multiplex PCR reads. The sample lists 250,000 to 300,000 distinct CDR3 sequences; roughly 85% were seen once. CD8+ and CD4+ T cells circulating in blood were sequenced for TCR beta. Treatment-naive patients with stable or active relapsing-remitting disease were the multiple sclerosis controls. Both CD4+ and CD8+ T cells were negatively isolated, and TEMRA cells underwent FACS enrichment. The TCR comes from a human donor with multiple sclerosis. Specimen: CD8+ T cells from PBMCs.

The CDR3 bases are TGTGCCAGCAGCCCTACCATAACTAGCGGGAGAAGGGTGAACATTCAGTACTTC. Translating gives CASSPTITSGRRVNIQYF. The chain recombines TRBV28 with TRBJ2-4, with 11 bases aligning to TRBD2. This CDR3 comprises 18 residues. The germline CDR1 and CDR2 sequences are MDHEN and SYDVKM. V lost 6 bases to trimming and J lost 7 bases; unmatched junction nucleotides: 17. Combining the CDR3 with reference TRBV28 and TRBJ2-4 gives the whole variable domain DVKVTQSSRYLVKRTGEKVFLECVQDMDHENMFWYRQDPGLGLRLIYFSYDVKMKEKGDIPEGYSVSREKKERFSLILESASTNQTSMYLCASSPTITSGRRVNIQYFGAGTRLSVL.